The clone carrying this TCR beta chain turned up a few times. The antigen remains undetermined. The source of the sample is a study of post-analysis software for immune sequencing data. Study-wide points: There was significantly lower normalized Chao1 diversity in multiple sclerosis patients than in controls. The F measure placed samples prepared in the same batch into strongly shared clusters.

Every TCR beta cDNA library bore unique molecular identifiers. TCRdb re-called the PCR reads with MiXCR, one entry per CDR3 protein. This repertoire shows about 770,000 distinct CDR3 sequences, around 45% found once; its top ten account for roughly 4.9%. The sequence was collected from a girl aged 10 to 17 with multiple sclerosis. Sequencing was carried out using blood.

The CDR3 DNA reads as TGCAGTGCTAGAGATGGCTGGTACCAAGAGACCCAGTACTTC. Translating gives CSARDGWYQETQYF. The genes are TRBV20-1 and TRBJ2-5; D uncertain. Trimming removed 0 bases from V and 0 bases from J, with 8 bases in between. Germline CDR1 DFQATT, CDR2 SNEGSKA (reference sequence). The CDR3 covers 14 residues.